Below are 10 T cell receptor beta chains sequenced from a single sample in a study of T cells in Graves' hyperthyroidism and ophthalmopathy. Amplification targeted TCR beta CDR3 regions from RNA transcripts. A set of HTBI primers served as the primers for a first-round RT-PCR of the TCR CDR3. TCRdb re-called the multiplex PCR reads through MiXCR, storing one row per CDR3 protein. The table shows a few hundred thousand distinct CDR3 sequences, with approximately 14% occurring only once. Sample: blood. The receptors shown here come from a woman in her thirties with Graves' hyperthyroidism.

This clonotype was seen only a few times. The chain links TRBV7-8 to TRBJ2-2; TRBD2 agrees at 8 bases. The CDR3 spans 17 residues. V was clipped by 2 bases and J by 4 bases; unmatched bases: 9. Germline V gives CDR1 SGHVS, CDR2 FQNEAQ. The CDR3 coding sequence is TGTGCCAGCAGCTTATATACGGGAGGGCCTGGCACCGGGGAGCTGTTTTTT. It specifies CASSLYTGGPGTGELFF.

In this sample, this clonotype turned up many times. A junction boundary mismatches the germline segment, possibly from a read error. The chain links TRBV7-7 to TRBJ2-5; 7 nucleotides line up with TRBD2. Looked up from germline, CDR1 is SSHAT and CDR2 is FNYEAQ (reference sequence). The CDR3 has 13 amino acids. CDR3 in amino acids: CASSPVIAGTQYF. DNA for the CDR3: TGTGCTAGCAGCCCCGTGATAGCGGGGACCCAGTACTTC.

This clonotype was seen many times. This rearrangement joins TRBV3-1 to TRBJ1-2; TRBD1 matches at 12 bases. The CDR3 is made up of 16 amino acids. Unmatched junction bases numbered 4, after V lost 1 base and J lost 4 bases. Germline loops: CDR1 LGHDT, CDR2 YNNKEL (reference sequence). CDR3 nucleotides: TGTGCCAGCAGCCAAGTGGGGACAGGGGGCATCTATGGCTACACCTTC. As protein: CASSQVGTGGIYGYTF.

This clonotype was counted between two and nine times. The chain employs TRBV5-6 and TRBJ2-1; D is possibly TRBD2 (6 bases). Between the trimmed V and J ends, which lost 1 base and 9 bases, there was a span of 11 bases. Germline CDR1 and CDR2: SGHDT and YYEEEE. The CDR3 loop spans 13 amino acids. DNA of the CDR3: TGTGCCAGCAGCTTGAGAACGGGGGTTGAGCAGTTCTTC. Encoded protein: CASSLRTGVEQFF.

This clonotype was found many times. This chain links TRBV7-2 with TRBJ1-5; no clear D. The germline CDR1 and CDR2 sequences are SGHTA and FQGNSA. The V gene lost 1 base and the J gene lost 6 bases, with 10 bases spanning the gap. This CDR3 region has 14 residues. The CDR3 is CASSLVIYFQPQHF. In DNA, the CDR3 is TGTGCCAGCAGCTTAGTTATTTATTTTCAGCCCCAGCATTTT.

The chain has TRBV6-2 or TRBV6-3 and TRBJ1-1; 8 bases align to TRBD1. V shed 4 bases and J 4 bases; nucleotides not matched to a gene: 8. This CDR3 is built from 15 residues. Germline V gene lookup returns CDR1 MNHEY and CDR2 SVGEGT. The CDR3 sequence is CASSFTDRGRTEAFF. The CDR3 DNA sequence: TGTGCCAGCAGTTTTACAGACAGGGGACGCACTGAAGCTTTCTTT.

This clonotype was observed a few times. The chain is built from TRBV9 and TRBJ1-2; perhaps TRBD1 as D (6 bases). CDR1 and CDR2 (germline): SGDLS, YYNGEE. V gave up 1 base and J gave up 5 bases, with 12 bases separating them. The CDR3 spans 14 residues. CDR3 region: CASSVSTGTYGYTF. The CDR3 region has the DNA TGTGCCAGCAGCGTATCGACAGGAACTTATGGCTACACCTTC.

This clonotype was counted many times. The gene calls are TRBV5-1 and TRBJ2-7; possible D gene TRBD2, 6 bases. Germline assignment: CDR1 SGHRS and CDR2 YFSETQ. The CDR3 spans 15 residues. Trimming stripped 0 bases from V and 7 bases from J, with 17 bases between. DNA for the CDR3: TGCGCCAGCAGCTTGGAGATACAGCGGGCCCGGGAGCAGTACTTC. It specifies CASSLEIQRAREQYF.

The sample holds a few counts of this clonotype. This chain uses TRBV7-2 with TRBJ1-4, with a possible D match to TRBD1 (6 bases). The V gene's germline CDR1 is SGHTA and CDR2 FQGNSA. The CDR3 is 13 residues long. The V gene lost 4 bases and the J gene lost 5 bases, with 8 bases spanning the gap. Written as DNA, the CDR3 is TGTGCCAGCAGCTGGGGGCCGAATGAAAAACTGTTTTTT. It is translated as CASSWGPNEKLFF.

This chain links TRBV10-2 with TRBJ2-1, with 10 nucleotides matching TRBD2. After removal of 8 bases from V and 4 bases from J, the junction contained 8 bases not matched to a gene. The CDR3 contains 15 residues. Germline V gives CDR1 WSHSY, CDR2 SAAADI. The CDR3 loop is CASQLAGTLYNEQFF. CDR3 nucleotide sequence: TGCGCCAGCCAACTAGCGGGGACTTTATACAATGAGCAGTTCTTC.